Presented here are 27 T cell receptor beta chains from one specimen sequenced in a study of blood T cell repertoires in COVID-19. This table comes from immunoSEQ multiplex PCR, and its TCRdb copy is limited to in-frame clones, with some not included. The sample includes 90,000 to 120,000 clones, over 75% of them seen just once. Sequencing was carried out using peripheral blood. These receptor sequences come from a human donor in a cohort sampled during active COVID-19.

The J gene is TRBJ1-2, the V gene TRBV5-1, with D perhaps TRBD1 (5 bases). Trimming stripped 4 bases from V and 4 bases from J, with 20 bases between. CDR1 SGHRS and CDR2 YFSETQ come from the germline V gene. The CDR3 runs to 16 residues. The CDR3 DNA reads TGCGCCAGCAGCCGCGGACACGGCAGTATTTCCTATGGCTACACCTTC. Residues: CASSRGHGSISYGYTF. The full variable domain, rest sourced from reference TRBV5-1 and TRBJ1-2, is KAGVTQTPRYLIKTRGQQVTLSCSPISGHRSVSWYQQTPGQGLQFLFEYFSETQRNKGNFPGRFSGRQFSNSRSEMNVSTLELGDSALYLCASSRGHGSISYGYTFGSGTRLTVV.

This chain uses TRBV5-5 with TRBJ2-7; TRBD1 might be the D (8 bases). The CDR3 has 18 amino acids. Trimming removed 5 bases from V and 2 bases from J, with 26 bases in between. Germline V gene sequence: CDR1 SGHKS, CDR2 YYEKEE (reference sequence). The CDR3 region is CASSRGGVGQGAPYEQYF. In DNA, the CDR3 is TGTGCCAGCAGTAGGGGAGGGGTAGGCCAGGGGGCCCCCTACGAGCAGTACTTC.

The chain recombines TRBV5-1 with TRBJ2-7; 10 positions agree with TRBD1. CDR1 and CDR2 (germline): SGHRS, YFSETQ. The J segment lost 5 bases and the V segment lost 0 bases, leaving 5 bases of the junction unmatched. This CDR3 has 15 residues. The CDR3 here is CASSLEGTGVHEQYF. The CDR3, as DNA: TGCGCCAGCAGCTTGGAGGGGACAGGGGTCCACGAGCAGTACTTC.

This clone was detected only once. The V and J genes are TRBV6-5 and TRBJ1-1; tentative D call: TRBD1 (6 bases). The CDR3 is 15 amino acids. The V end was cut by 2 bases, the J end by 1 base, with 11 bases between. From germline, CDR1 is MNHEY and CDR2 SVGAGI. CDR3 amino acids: CASSYLGQKNTEAFF. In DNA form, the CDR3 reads TGTGCCAGCAGTTACCTAGGACAGAAGAACACTGAAGCTTTCTTT.

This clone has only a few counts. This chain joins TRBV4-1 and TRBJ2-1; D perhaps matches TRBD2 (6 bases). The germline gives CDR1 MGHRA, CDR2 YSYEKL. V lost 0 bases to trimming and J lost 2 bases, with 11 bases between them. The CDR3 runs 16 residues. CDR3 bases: TGCGCCAGCAGCCAAGAAAAAGCGGGTGCCTACAATGAGCAGTTCTTC. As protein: CASSQEKAGAYNEQFF.

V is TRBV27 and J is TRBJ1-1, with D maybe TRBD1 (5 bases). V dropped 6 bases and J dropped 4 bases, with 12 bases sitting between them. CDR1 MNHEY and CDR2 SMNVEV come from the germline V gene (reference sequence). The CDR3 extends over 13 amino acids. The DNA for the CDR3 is TGTGCCAGCAGCTCGGGGGTTCCCACTGAAGCTTTCTTT. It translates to CASSSGVPTEAFF.

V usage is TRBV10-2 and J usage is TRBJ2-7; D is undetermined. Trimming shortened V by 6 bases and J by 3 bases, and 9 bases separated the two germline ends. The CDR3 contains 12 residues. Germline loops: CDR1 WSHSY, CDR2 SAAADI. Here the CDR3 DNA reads TGCGCCAGCAGGCCCGCGGTCTACGAGCAGTACTTC. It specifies CASRPAVYEQYF.

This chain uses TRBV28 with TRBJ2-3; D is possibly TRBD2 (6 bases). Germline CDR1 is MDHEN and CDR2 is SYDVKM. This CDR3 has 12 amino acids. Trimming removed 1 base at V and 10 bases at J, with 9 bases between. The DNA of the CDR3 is TGTGCCAGCAGTTTATTATTAGCGGCGCAGTATTTT. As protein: CASSLLLAAQYF.

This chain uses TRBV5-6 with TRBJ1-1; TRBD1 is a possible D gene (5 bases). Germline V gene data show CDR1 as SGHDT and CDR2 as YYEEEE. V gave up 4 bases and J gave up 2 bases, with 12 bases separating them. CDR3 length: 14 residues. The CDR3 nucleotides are TGTGCCAGCAGCAAGACAGTTTTCAACACTGAAGCTTTCTTT. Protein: CASSKTVFNTEAFF.

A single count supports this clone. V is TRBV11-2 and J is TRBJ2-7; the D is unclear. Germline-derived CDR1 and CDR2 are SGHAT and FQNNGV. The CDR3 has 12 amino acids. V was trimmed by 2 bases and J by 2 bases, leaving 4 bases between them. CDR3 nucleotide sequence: TGTGCCAGCAGCTTATCAGCCTACGAGCAGTACTTC. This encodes CASSLSAYEQYF.

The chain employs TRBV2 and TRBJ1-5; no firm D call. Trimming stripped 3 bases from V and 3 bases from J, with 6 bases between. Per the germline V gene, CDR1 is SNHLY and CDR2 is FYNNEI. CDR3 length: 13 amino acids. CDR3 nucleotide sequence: TGTGCCAGCAGTGATAACTACAATCAGCCCCAGCATTTT. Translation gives CASSDNYNQPQHF.

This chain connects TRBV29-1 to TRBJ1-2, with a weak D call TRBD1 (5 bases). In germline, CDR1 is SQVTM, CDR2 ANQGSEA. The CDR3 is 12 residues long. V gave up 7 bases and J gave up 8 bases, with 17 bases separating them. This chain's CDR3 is CSAEEGRRGYTF. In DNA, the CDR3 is TGCAGCGCCGAGGAGGGGCGGAGAGGCTACACCTTC.

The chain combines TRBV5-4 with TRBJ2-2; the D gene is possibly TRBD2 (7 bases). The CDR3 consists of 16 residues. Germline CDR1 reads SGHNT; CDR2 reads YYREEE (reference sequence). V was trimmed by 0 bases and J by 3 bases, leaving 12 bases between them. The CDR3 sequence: CASSLDRGGYTGELFF. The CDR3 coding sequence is TGTGCCAGCAGCTTGGATAGGGGGGGGTACACCGGGGAGCTGTTTTTT.

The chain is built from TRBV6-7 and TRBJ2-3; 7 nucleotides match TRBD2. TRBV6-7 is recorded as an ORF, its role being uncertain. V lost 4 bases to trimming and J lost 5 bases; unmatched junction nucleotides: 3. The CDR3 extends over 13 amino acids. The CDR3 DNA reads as TGTGCCAGCAGTTGGGGGGGGAAAGATACGCAGTATTTT. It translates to CASSWGGKDTQYF.

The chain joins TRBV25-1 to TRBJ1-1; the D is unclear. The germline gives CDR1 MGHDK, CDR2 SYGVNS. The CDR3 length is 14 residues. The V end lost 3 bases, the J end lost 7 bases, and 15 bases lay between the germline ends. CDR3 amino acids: CASSEPGGRNEAFF. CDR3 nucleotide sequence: TGTGCCAGCAGTGAGCCCGGCGGGCGGAATGAAGCTTTCTTT.

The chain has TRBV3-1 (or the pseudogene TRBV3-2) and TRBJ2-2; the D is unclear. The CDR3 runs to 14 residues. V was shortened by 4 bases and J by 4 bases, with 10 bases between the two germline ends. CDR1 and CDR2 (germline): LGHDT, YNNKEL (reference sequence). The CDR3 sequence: CASSPNSITGELFF. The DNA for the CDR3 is TGTGCCAGCAGCCCGAACAGCATCACCGGGGAGCTGTTTTTT.

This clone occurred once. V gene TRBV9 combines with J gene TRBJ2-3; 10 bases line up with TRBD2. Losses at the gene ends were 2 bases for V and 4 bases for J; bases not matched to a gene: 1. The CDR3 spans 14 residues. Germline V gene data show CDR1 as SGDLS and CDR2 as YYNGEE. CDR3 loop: CASSVGTSADTQYF. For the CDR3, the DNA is TGTGCCAGCAGCGTTGGGACTAGCGCAGATACGCAGTATTTT.

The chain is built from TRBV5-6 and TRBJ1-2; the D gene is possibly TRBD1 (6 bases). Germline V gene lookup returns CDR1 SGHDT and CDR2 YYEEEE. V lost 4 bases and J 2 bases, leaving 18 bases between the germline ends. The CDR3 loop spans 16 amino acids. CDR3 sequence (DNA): TGTGCCAGCAGCCCCGGTCCGGACAGCTACAACTATGGCTACACCTTC. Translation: CASSPGPDSYNYGYTF.

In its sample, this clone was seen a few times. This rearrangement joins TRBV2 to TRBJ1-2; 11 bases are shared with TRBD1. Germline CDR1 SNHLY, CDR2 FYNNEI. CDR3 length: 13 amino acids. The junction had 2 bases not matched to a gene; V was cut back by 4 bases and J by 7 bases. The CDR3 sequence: CASSGGQGVGYTF. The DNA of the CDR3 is TGTGCCAGCAGTGGGGGACAGGGGGTTGGCTACACCTTC.

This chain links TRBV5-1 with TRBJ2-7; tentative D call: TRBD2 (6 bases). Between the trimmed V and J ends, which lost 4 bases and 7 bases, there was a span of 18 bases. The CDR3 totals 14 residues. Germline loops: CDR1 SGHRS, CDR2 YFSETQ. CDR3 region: CASSPGDTFVEQYF. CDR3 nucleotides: TGCGCCAGCAGCCCGGGAGACACGTTTGTAGAGCAGTACTTC. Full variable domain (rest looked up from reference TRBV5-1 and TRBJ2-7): KAGVTQTPRYLIKTRGQQVTLSCSPISGHRSVSWYQQTPGQGLQFLFEYFSETQRNKGNFPGRFSGRQFSNSRSEMNVSTLELGDSALYLCASSPGDTFVEQYFGPGTRLTVT.

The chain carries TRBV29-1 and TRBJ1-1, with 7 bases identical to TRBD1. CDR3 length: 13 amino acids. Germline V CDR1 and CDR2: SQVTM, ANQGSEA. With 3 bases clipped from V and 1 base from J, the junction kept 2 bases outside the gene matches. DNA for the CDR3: TGCAGCGTTGACGGGACAGCGAACACTGAAGCTTTCTTT. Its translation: CSVDGTANTEAFF. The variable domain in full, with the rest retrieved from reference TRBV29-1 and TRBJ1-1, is SAVISQKPSRDICQRGTSLTIQCQVDSQVTMMFWYRQQPGQSLTLIATANQGSEATYESGFVIDKFPISRPNLTFSTLTVSNMSPEDSSIYLCSVDGTANTEAFFGQGTRLTVV.

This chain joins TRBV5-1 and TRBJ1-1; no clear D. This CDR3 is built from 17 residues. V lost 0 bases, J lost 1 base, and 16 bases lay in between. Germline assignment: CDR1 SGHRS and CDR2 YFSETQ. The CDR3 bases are TGCGCCAGCAGCTTGGCCCCCCGGGAGGCCGGGAACACTGAAGCTTTCTTT. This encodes CASSLAPREAGNTEAFF.

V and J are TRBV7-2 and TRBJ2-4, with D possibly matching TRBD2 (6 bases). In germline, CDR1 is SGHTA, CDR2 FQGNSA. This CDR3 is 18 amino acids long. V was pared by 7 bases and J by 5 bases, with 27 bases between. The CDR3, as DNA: TGTGCCAGCACGGAGGACTATCTACTCGTTGGCATCGAAAACATTCAGTACTTC. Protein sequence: CASTEDYLLVGIENIQYF.

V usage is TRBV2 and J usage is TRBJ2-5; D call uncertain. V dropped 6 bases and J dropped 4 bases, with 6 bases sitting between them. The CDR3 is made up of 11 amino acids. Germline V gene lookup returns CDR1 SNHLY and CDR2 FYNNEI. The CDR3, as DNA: TGTGCCAGCAGCGCAGGAGAGACCCAGTACTTC. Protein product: CASSAGETQYF.

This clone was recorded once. The CDR3 sequence is CASSSGQGDTGELFF. In DNA, the CDR3 is TGCGCCAGCAGCTCCGGGCAGGGCGACACCGGGGAGCTGTTTTTT. V and J are TRBV5-1 and TRBJ2-2, with TRBD1 as a possible D gene (5 bases). V was clipped by 3 bases and J by 3 bases, with 12 bases between them. The CDR3 totals 15 residues. CDR1 is SGHRS, CDR2 YFSETQ, per germline. Based on the CDR3 plus reference TRBV5-1 and TRBJ2-2, the full variable domain is KAGVTQTPRYLIKTRGQQVTLSCSPISGHRSVSWYQQTPGQGLQFLFEYFSETQRNKGNFPGRFSGRQFSNSRSEMNVSTLELGDSALYLCASSSGQGDTGELFFGEGSRLTVL.

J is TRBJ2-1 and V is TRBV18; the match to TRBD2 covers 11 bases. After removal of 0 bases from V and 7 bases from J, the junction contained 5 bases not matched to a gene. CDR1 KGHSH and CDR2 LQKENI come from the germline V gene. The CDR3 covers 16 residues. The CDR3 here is CASSPPVAGGFNEQFF. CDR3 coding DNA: TGTGCCAGCTCACCACCTGTAGCGGGAGGGTTTAATGAGCAGTTCTTC. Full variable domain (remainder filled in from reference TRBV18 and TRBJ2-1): NAGVMQNPRHLVRRRGQEARLRCSPMKGHSHVYWYRQLPEEGLKFMVYLQKENIIDESGMPKERFSAEFPKEGPSILRIQQVVRGDSAAYFCASSPPVAGGFNEQFFGPGTRLTVL.

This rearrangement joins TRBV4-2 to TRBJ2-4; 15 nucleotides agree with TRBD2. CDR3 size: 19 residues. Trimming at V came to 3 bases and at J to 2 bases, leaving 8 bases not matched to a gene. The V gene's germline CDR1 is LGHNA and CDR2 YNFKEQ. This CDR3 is CASSQRTSGGAVTKNIQYF. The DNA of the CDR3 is TGTGCCAGCAGCCAGAGGACTAGCGGGGGGGCCGTGACCAAAAACATTCAGTACTTC.